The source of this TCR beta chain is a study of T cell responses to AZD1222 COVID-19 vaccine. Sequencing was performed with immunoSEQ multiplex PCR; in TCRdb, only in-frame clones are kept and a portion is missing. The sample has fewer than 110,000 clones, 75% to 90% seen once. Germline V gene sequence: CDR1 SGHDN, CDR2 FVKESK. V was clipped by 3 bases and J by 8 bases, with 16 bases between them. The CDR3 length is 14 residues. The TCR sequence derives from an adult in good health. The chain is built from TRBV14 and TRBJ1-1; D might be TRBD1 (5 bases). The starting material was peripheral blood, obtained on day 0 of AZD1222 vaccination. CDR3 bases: TGTGCCAGCAGCCAGGGATTACGGGGCGGCGAAGCTTTCTTT. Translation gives CASSQGLRGGEAFF.